Shown below are 14 T cell receptor beta chains from a single sample sequenced in a study of cytomegalovirus exposure and HLA in healthy donors. In the PCR, 60 Vbeta and 13 Jbeta primers were used. Measured with immunoSEQ multiplex PCR; TCRdb has only the in-frame clones, and not every one. The sample yields some 98,000 clones, approximately 77% seen once. Sequenced sample: PBMCs. Receptors originate from a human donor in good health.

The genes are TRBV7-9 and TRBJ1-1; no definite D call. CDR1 and CDR2 from the germline V gene are SEHNR and FQNEAQ (reference sequence). This CDR3 comprises 13 residues. V dropped 3 bases and J dropped 1 base, with 6 bases sitting between them. The CDR3 region is CASSFGGNTEAFF. The CDR3 coding sequence is TGTGCCAGCAGCTTCGGAGGGAACACTGAAGCTTTCTTT.

The CDR3 sequence: CASSLIEANYGYTF. The CDR3 nucleotides are TGTGCCAGCAGCTTAATCGAAGCGAACTATGGCTACACCTTC. The rearrangement uses TRBV7-9 and TRBJ1-2; no definite D call. CDR3 length equals 14 residues. V gave up 2 bases and J gave up 2 bases, with 9 bases separating them. Germline values: CDR1 SEHNR, CDR2 FQNEAQ (reference sequence). The variable domain in full, completed from reference TRBV7-9 and TRBJ1-2, reads DTGVSQNPRHKITKRGQNVTFRCDPISEHNRLYWYRQTLGQGPEFLTYFQNEAQLEKSRLLSDRFSAERPKGSFSTLEIQRTEQGDSAMYLCASSLIEANYGYTFGSGTRLTVV.

V and J are TRBV5-4 and TRBJ2-3, with 7 bases aligning to TRBD2. The CDR3 consists of 15 residues. Germline CDR1 SGHNT, CDR2 YYREEE (reference sequence). Trimming cost V 0 bases and J 2 bases; bases outside gene matches: 3. The CDR3 protein is CASSLGAGSTDTQYF. The CDR3 region has the DNA TGTGCCAGCAGCTTGGGAGCGGGGTCCACAGATACGCAGTATTTT.

The rearrangement uses TRBV9 and TRBJ2-1, with 15 bases aligning to TRBD2. Trimming took 0 bases from V and 1 from J; bases not matched to a gene: 2. Germline lookup yields CDR1 SGDLS and CDR2 YYNGEE. This CDR3 has 18 residues. The CDR3 is CASSVAGLAGGSYNEQFF. CDR3 sequence (DNA): TGTGCCAGCAGCGTAGCGGGACTAGCGGGAGGATCCTACAATGAGCAGTTCTTC.

This chain connects TRBV25-1 to TRBJ2-7; 8 bases are shared with TRBD1. Losses at the gene ends were 10 bases for V and 2 bases for J; bases not matched to a gene: 13. CDR1 is MGHDK and CDR2 is SYGVNS in the germline V gene. The CDR3 totals 15 residues. The CDR3 sequence is CATYGSGGLTYEQYF. The DNA for the CDR3 is TGTGCCACCTACGGATCAGGGGGCTTAACCTACGAGCAGTACTTC.

The gene calls are TRBV12-5 and TRBJ1-1, with a tentative D call TRBD1 (5 bases). Trimming took 6 bases from V and 0 from J, leaving 5 bases between them. The CDR3 runs 12 residues. The germline V gene has CDR1 LGHNT and CDR2 FRNRAP. DNA of the CDR3: TGTGCTAGTGGAGGGGTGAACACTGAAGCTTTCTTT. It translates to CASGGVNTEAFF.

The rearrangement links TRBV5-1 to TRBJ2-1; TRBD2 matches at 8 bases. V lost 0 bases and J lost 0; bases outside the gene matches: 5. This CDR3 contains 17 residues. In germline, CDR1 is SGHRS, CDR2 YFSETQ. CDR3 DNA: TGCGCCAGCAGCTTGGGTGCGGGAGGAAGCTCCTACAATGAGCAGTTCTTC. It yields the protein CASSLGAGGSSYNEQFF.

The CDR3: CASSLEPTGANEKLFF. The CDR3 bases are TGTGCCAGCAGCTTAGAGCCGACAGGGGCTAATGAAAAACTGTTTTTT. The chain is built from TRBV11-1 and TRBJ1-4, with 8 positions matching TRBD1. Germline CDR1 and CDR2: SGHAT and FQDESV (reference sequence). The CDR3 has 16 residues. The junction had 4 bases not matched to a gene; V was cut back by 1 base and J by 3 bases.

As concerns this clone: The sample carries other DNA sequences with the same CDR3. V usage is TRBV5-4 and J usage is TRBJ2-7; tentative D call: TRBD1 (6 bases). Trimming cost V 4 bases and J 3 bases, with 8 bases left between them. The CDR3 sequence is 12 residues long. Germline values: CDR1 SGHNT, CDR2 YYREEE (reference sequence). DNA for the CDR3: TGTGCCAGCAGCCTACAGGGCTACGAGCAGTACTTC. It encodes CASSLQGYEQYF.

The genes are TRBV7-9 and TRBJ1-3; D is perhaps TRBD1 (6 bases). The V gene lost 5 bases and the J gene lost 0 bases, with 8 bases spanning the gap. This CDR3 spans 14 amino acids. The germline V gene encodes CDR1 SEHNR and CDR2 FQNEAQ (reference sequence). Written as DNA, the CDR3 is TGTGCCAGCAGCCGGACAGACTCTGGAAACACCATATATTTT. Its protein is CASSRTDSGNTIYF.

The chain links TRBV4-3 to TRBJ1-3; D perhaps matches TRBD1 (5 bases). Germline CDR1 reads LGHNA; CDR2 reads YSLEER. Between the trimmed V and J ends, which lost 3 bases and 0 bases, there was a span of 15 bases. The CDR3 has 17 residues. The CDR3 DNA is TGCGCCAGCAGCCAGATTCTCCAGGGCCTCTCTGGAAACACCATATATTTT. Translated: CASSQILQGLSGNTIYF.

This chain joins TRBV19 and TRBJ1-5, with 7 bases fitting TRBD1. V lost 0 bases to trimming and J lost 6 bases; unmatched junction nucleotides: 8. The germline V gene has CDR1 LNHDA and CDR2 SQIVND (reference sequence). The CDR3 spans 16 residues. Here the CDR3 reads CASSIDPTGMGQPQHF. The CDR3 DNA reads as TGTGCCAGTAGTATAGATCCGACAGGGATGGGTCAGCCCCAGCATTTT. Full variable domain (remainder filled in from reference TRBV19 and TRBJ1-5): DGGITQSPKYLFRKEGQNVTLSCEQNLNHDAMYWYRQDPGQGLRLIYYSQIVNDFQKGDIAEGYSVSREKKESFPLTVTSAQKNPTAFYLCASSIDPTGMGQPQHFGDGTRLSIL.

This clone occurred once. The genes are TRBV7-8 and TRBJ2-3; 11 bases line up with TRBD2. J lost 11 bases, V lost 5 bases, and 12 bases had no gene match. This CDR3 has 15 amino acids. Germline CDR1 is SGHVS and CDR2 is FQNEAQ. The CDR3 coding sequence is TGTGCCAGCAGCCCCTTTCCGGGACTAGCGGCTGTGCAGTATTTT. Encoded protein: CASSPFPGLAAVQYF. Combining the CDR3 with reference TRBV7-8 and TRBJ2-3 gives the whole variable domain GAGVSQSPRYKVAKRGQDVALRCDPISGHVSLFWYQQALGQGPEFLTYFQNEAQLDKSGLPSDRFFAERPEGSVSTLKIQRTQQEDSAVYLCASSPFPGLAAVQYFGPGTRLTVL.

This chain joins TRBV6-4 and TRBJ2-1, with D possibly TRBD2 on 6 matching bases. Germline V gene lookup returns CDR1 MRHNA and CDR2 SNTAGT. V was pared by 3 bases and J by 6 bases, with 12 bases between. This CDR3 has 14 residues. DNA for the CDR3: TGTGCCAGCAGTGAGAGGGACTCCCGCAATGAGCAGTTCTTC. It yields the protein CASSERDSRNEQFF.